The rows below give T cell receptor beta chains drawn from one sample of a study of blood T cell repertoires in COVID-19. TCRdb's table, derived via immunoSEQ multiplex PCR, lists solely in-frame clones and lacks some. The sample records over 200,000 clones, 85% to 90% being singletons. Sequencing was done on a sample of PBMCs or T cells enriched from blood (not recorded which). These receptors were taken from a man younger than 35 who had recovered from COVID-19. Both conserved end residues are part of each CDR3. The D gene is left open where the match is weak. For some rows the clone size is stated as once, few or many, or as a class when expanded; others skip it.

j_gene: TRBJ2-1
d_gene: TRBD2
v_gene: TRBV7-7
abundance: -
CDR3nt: TGTGCTAGCAGCCCCGGCTTGCGGGGGGCCACTGAGCAGTTCTTC
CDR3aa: CASSPGLRGATEQFF

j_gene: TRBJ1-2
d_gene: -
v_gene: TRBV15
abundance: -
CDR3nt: TGTGCCACCAGCAGAGGATGGGGACAAAACTATGGCTACACCTTC
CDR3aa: CATSRGWGQNYGYTF

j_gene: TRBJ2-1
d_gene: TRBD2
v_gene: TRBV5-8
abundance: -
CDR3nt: TGTGCCAGCAGGGGAACTAGCGGGAGCATGTGGTACAATGAGCAGTTCTTC
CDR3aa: CASRGTSGSMWYNEQFF

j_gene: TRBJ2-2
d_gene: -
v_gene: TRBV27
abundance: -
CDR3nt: TGTGCCAGCAGTTTACGGGCCGGGGAGCTGTTTTTT
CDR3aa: CASSLRAGELFF

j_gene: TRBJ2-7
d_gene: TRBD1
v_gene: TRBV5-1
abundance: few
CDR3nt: TGCGCCAGCAGCCCCCTGGGACAGGGTTTGGTCGAGCAGTACTTC
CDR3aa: CASSPLGQGLVEQYF

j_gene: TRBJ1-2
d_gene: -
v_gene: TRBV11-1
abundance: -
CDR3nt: TGTGCTAGCAGCCCGTCGGGTCCGAGCTATGGCTACACCTTC
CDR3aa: CASSPSGPSYGYTF

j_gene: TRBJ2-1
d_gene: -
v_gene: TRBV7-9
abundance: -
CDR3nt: TGTGCCAGCAGCCCGGGGGGCCAGCAGTTCTTC
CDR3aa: CASSPGGQQFF

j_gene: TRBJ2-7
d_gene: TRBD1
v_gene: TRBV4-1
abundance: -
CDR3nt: TGCGCCAGCAGCCAAATGACAGGGAGCTCCTACGAGCAGTACTTC
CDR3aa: CASSQMTGSSYEQYF

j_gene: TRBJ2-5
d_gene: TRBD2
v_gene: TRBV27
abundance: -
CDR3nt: TGTGCCAGCAGTACCCTCGGGCTAGCGGGAGGAGAGACCCAGTACTTC
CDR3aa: CASSTLGLAGGETQYF

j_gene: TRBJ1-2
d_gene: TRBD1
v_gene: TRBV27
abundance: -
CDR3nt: TGTGCCAGCAGTTTATCGATCGCAGGGGGCATCTATGGCTACACCTTC
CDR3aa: CASSLSIAGGIYGYTF

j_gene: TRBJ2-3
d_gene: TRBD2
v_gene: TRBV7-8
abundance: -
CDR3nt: TGTGCCAGCAGCTCCGCTGCTAGCGGGGAAACAGATACGCAGTATTTT
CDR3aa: CASSSAASGETDTQYF

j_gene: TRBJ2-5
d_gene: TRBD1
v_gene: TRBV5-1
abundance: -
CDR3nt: TGCGCCAGCAGCTCGACCGGGACAGGGGGCGCGACCCAGTACTTC
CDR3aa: CASSSTGTGGATQYF

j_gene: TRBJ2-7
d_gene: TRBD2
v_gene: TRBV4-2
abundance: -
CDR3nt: TGTGCCAGCAGCCCATCAACTAGCGGGTGGAGCTCCTACGAGCAGTACTTC
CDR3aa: CASSPSTSGWSSYEQYF

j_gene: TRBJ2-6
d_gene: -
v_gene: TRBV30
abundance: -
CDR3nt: TGTGCCTGGAGTGTACTCAGCCTGGGTTCCCTGAGGTACGGGGCCAACGTCCTGACTTTC
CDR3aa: CAWSVLSLGSLRYGANVLTF

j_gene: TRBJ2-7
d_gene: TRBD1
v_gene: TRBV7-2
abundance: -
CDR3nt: TGTGCCAGCAGCTTTAAGACAGGGGGGTGGGACGAGCAGTACTTC
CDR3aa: CASSFKTGGWDEQYF

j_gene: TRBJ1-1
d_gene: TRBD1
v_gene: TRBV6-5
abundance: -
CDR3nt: TGTGCCAGCAGGATTTCAGGGGGGAGTGCTTTCTTT
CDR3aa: CASRISGGSAFF

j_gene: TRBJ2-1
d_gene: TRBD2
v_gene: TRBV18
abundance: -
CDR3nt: TGTGCCAGCTCACCACCTTCGCTAGCGGGGGAGCAGTTCTTC
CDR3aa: CASSPPSLAGEQFF

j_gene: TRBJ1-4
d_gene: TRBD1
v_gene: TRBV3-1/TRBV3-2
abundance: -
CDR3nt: TGTGCCAGCAGCCAAGATCTTGGACAGGGTGTCGTAATCGAAAAACTGTTTTTT
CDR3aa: CASSQDLGQGVVIEKLFF

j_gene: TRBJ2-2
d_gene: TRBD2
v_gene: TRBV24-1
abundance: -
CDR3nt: TGTGCCACCAGTGATTCCCGACGACTAGCGGGAGCCGGGGAGCTGTTTTTT
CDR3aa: CATSDSRRLAGAGELFF

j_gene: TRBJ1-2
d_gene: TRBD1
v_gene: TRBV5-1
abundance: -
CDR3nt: TGCGCCAGCAGCTTAACGACAGGGATGTTAGGGGGCTACACCTTC
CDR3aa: CASSLTTGMLGGYTF

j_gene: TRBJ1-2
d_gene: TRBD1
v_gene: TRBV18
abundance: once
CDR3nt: TGTGCCAGCTCACCAGGGGAGAGAGGGGGCCATGACTACACCTTC
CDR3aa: CASSPGERGGHDYTF

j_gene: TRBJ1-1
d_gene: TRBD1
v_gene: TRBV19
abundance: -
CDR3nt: TGTGCCAGTAACAGGGGTGGGAACACTGAAGCTTTCTTT
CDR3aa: CASNRGGNTEAFF

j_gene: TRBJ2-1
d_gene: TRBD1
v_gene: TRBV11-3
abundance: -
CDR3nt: TGTGCCAGCAGCTTAGCGGGACAGGGGATCGCTAATGAGCAGTTCTTC
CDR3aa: CASSLAGQGIANEQFF

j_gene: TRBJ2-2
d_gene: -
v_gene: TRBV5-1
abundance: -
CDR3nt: TGCGCCAGCAGCCCGGGGTTAAATACCGGGGAGCTGTTTTTT
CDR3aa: CASSPGLNTGELFF

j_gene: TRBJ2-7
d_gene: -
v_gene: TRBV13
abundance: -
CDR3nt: TGTGCCAGCAGCTTAGGAGGGGCCCTAGAATCATCCTACGAGCAGTACTTC
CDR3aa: CASSLGGALESSYEQYF

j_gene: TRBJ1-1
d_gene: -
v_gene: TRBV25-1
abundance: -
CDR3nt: TGTGCCAGCACTACGGGATTGGGCAGGACTGAAGCTTTCTTT
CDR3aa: CASTTGLGRTEAFF

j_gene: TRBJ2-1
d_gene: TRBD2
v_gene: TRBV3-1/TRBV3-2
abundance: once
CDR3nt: TGTGCCAGCAGCCGACTGGGACTAGCGGGGTCTAACTCCTACAATGAGCAGTTCTTC
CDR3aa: CASSRLGLAGSNSYNEQFF

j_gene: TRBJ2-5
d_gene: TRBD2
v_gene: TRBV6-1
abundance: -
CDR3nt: TGTGCCAGCAAGACTAGCGGGAACCAAGAGACCCAGTACTTC
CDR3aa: CASKTSGNQETQYF

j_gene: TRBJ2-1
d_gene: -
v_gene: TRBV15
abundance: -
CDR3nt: TGTGCCACCAGCAGAGATTGGAGGGAGGGGGATTACAATGAGCAGTTCTTC
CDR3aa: CATSRDWREGDYNEQFF

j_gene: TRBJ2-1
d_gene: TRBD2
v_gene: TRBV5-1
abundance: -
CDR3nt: TGCGCCAGCAGACTAGCGGACTCCTACAATGAGCAGTTCTTC
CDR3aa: CASRLADSYNEQFF

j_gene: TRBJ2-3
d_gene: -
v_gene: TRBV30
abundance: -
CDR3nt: TGTGCCTGGAATACCGCGGGGTTCACAGATACGCAGTATTTT
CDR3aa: CAWNTAGFTDTQYF

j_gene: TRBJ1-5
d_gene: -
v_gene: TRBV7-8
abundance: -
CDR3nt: TGTGCCAGCAGCCCGAACGGGAGCAATCAGCCCCAGCATTTT
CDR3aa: CASSPNGSNQPQHF

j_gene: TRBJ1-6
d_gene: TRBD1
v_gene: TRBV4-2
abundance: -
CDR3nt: TGTGCCAGCAGCCAGACCACAGGGGGCTCTATATATAATTCACCCCTCCACTTT
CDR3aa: CASSQTTGGSIYNSPLHF

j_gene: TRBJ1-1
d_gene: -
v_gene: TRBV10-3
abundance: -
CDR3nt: TGTGCCATCAGTGAGTCGGCAGGCCGGAACACTGAAGCTTTCTTT
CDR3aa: CAISESAGRNTEAFF

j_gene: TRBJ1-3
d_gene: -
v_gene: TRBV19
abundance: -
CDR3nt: TGTGCCAGTAGTATAGGGGCATCTGGAAACACCATATATTTT
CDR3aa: CASSIGASGNTIYF